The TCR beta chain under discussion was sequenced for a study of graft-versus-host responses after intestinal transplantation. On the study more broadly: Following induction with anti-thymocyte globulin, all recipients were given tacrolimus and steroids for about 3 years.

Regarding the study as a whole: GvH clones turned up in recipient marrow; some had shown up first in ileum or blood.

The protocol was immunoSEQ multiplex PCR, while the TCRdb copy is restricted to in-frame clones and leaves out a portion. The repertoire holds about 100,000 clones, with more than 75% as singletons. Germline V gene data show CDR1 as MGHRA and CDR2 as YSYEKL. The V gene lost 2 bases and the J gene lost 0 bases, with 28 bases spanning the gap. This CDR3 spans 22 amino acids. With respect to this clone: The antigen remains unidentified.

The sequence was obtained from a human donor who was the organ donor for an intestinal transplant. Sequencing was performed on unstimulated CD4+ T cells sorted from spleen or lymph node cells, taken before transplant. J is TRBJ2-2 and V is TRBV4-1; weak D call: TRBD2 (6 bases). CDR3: CASSQTRSNRGWARANTGELFF. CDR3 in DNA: TGCGCCAGCAGCCAAACTAGATCAAACCGGGGGTGGGCCCGCGCGAACACCGGGGAGCTGTTTTTT.